Each of the 6 T cell receptor beta chains below was sequenced from the same sample in a study of regulatory T cells in long-lasting Graves disease. HTBI primers from iRepertoire and Arm-PCR of CDR3 regions yielded the TCR beta libraries. TCRdb re-called the multiplex PCR reads through MiXCR, storing one row per CDR3 protein. Of 350,000 to 450,000 distinct CDR3 sequences in the sample, about 15% were seen once. Sample time point: newly diagnosed GD, antithyroid drugs for less than 3 months. Researchers made the TCR library from RNA that was extracted from PBMCs. In addition, the sample was reused for a study of T cells in Graves' hyperthyroidism and ophthalmopathy.

Material: peripheral blood mononuclear cells (PBMCs), obtained at new diagnosis, from a patient treated with antithyroid drugs. The receptor set was obtained from a woman in her 30s with Graves disease.

This clonotype was picked up many times. This chain uses TRBV7-9 with TRBJ2-5; no firm D call. The CDR3 sequence is 14 residues long. From germline, CDR1 is SEHNR and CDR2 FQNEAQ (reference sequence). V lost 3 bases and J 2 bases, leaving 10 bases between the germline ends. In DNA form, the CDR3 reads TGTGCCAGCAGCTTTGTAGCCCTACAAGAGACCCAGTACTTC. It translates to CASSFVALQETQYF. Full variable domain (outside the CDR3, taken from reference TRBV7-9 and TRBJ2-5): DTGVSQNPRHKITKRGQNVTFRCDPISEHNRLYWYRQTLGQGPEFLTYFQNEAQLEKSRLLSDRFSAERPKGSFSTLEIQRTEQGDSAMYLCASSFVALQETQYFGPGTRLLVL.

The table lists this clonotype with many counts. The V and J genes are TRBV18 and TRBJ1-2; D not resolved. Between the trimmed V and J ends, which lost 3 bases and 3 bases, there was a span of 8 bases. The CDR3 consists of 13 residues. Per the germline V gene, CDR1 is KGHSH and CDR2 is LQKENI. The chain's CDR3 is CASSPREDYGYTF. The CDR3 region has the DNA TGTGCCAGCTCACCCCGGGAGGACTATGGCTACACCTTC.

At least ten counts were recorded for this clonotype. The rearrangement links TRBV5-1 to TRBJ2-7, with a tentative D call TRBD1 (6 bases). Germline CDR1 SGHRS, CDR2 YFSETQ. Deletions cut 3 bases from V and 6 bases from J, with 16 bases between. CDR3 length: 14 amino acids. The CDR3 DNA reads TGCGCCAGCAGCTCACAACAGGGAAAGCCCGAGCAGTACTTC. Translating gives CASSSQQGKPEQYF.

This clonotype was counted a few times. V usage is TRBV2 and J usage is TRBJ2-7; a weak D match, TRBD1 (6 bases). Germline CDR1 and CDR2: SNHLY and FYNNEI. This CDR3 comprises 14 residues. V lost 6 bases to trimming and J lost 2 bases, with 14 bases between them. The CDR3 region is CASSEQGAAYEQYF. DNA of the CDR3: TGTGCCAGCAGCGAACAGGGAGCCGCCTACGAGCAGTACTTC. The whole variable domain, filled in from reference TRBV2 and TRBJ2-7, reads EPEVTQTPSHQVTQMGQEVILRCVPISNHLYFYWYRQILGQKVEFLVSFYNNEISEKSEIFDDQFSVERPDGSNFTLKIRSTKLEDSAMYFCASSEQGAAYEQYFGPGTRLTVT.

The chain joins TRBV20-1 to TRBJ2-3; the match to TRBD2 covers 9 bases. Trimming removed 6 bases from V and 2 bases from J; junction bases left unmatched: 6. Germline-derived CDR1 and CDR2 are DFQATT and SNEGSKA (reference sequence). This CDR3 contains 14 residues. Here the CDR3 reads CSASLAGNTDTQYF. DNA of the CDR3: TGCAGTGCCTCACTAGCGGGTAACACAGATACGCAGTATTTT.

This clonotype has at least ten counts. This chain uses TRBV6-5 with TRBJ2-3; maybe TRBD2 (6 bases). The CDR3 has 17 amino acids. CDR1 and CDR2 from the germline V gene are MNHEY and SVGAGI. Between the trimmed V and J ends, which lost 4 bases and 2 bases, there was a span of 19 bases. Here the CDR3 DNA reads TGTGCCAGCAGTTTCATAGGCGGCGGAGGGCCCACAGATACGCAGTATTTT. Translated, it gives CASSFIGGGGPTDTQYF.